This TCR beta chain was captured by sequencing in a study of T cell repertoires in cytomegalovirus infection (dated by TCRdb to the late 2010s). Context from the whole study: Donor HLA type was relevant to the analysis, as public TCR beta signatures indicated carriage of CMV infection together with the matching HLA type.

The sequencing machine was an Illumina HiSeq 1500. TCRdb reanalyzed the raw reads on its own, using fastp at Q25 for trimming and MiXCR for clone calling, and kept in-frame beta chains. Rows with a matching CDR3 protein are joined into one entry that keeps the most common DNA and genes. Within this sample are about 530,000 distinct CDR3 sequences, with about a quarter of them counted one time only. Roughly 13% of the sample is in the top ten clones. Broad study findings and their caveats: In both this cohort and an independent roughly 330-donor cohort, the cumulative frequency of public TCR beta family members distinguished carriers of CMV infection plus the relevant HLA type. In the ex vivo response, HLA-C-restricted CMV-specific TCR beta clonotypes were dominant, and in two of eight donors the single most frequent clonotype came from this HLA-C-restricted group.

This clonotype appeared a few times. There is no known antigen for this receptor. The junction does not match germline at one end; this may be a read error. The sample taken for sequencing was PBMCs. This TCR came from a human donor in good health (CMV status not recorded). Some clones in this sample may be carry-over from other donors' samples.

The CDR3 protein is CASSPQTGGGEF. The nucleotide sequence is given as TGTGCCAGCTCACCACAGACAGGGGGTGGTGAGTTC. The V gene is TRBV18 and the J gene is TRBJ2-7, and 9 bases in between align with TRBD1. The CDR3 numbers 12 residues from cysteine through phenylalanine. The kept DNA is CDR3 alone, 36 bases in frame from the first base. Reading the germline V gene gives CDR1 KGHSH and CDR2 LQKENI.